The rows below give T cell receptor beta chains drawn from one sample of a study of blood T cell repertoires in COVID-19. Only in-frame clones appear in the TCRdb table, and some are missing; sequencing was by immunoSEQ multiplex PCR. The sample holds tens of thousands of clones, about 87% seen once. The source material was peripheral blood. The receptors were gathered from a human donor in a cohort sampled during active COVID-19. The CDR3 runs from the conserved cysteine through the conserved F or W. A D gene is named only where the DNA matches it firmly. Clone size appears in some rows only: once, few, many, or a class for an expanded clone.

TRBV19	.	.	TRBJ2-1	CASSDFGSFSYNEQFF	TGTGCCAGTAGCGATTTTGGGAGTTTCTCCTACAATGAGCAGTTCTTC
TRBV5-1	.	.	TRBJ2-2	CASSLSQNTGELFF	TGCGCCAGCAGCTTATCCCAAAACACCGGGGAGCTGTTTTTT
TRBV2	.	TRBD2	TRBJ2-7	CASSAEREPSYEQYF	TGTGCCAGCAGTGCCGAGCGGGAGCCGTCCTACGAGCAGTACTTC
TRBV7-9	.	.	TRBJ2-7	CASSPPGGTYYEQYF	TGTGCCAGCAGCCCCCCGGGCGGGACGTACTACGAGCAGTACTTC
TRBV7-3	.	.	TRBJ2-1	CASSLTREYNEQFF	TGTGCCAGCAGCTTAACGAGGGAATACAATGAGCAGTTCTTC
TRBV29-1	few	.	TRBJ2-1	CSVVREFGEQFF	TGCAGCGTTGTCCGGGAATTTGGTGAGCAGTTCTTC
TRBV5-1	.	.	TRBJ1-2	CASSPDSYGYTF	TGCGCCAGCAGCCCGGACAGCTATGGCTACACCTTC
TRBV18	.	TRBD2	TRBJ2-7	CASSPGGTSGQYEQYF	TGTGCCAGCTCCCCCGGAGGGACTAGCGGCCAATACGAGCAGTACTTC
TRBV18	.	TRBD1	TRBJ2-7	CASSTTGQSEQYF	TGTGCCAGCTCAACGACAGGGCAAAGCGAGCAGTACTTC
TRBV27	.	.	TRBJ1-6	CASSRGPNNSPLHF	TGTGCCAGCAGCCGGGGTCCTAATAATTCACCCCTCCACTTT
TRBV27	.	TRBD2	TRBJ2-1	CASRPVPAGAYNEQFF	TGTGCCAGCAGGCCGGTCCCGGCGGGAGCCTACAATGAGCAGTTCTTC
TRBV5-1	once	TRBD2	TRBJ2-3	CASSLFPSGGADTQYF	TGCGCCAGCAGCTTGTTTCCTAGCGGGGGGGCAGATACGCAGTATTTT
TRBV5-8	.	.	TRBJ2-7	CASSSVGGGQNEQYF	TGTGCCAGCAGCTCGGTAGGAGGGGGCCAGAACGAGCAGTACTTC
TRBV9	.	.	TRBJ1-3	CASSFTGTFSGNTIYF	TGTGCCAGCAGCTTCACAGGGACATTCTCTGGAAACACCATATATTTT
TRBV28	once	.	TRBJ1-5	CASSLTGSHQPQHF	TGTGCCAGCAGTCTTACAGGGAGCCATCAGCCCCAGCATTTT
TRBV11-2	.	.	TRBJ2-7	CASSLGQGRWSYEQYF	TGTGCCAGCAGCTTAGGTCAGGGCCGGTGGTCCTACGAGCAGTACTTC
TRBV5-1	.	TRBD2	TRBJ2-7	CASSLVAGGYEQYF	TGCGCCAGCAGCTTGGTAGCGGGAGGCTACGAGCAGTACTTC
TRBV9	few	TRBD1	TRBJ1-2	CASSPQTGISNYGYTF	TGTGCCAGCAGCCCACAGACAGGGATTAGTAACTATGGCTACACCTTC
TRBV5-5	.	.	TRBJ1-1	CASSSALRSTEAFF	TGTGCCAGCAGCTCGGCCCTAAGGAGCACTGAAGCTTTCTTT
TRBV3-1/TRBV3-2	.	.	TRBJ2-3	CASSGSTDTQYF	TGTGCCTCCAGCGGTAGCACAGATACGCAGTATTTT
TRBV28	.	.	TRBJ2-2	CAGLAAGELFF	TGTGCCGGGCTAGCTGCCGGGGAGCTGTTTTTT
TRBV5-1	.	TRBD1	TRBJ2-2	CASKQGGNTGELFF	TGCGCCAGCAAACAGGGGGGGAACACCGGGGAGCTGTTTTTT
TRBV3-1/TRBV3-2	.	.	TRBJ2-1	CASSSSGNSYNEQFF	TGTGCCAGCAGTTCCTCCGGGAACTCCTACAATGAGCAGTTCTTC
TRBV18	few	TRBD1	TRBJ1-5	CASSRTGGDQPQHF	TGTGCCAGCTCACGGACAGGGGGTGATCAGCCCCAGCATTTT
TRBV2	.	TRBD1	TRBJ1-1	CASLGGQGVAEAFF	TGTGCCAGCCTAGGTGGGCAGGGGGTTGCGGAAGCTTTCTTT
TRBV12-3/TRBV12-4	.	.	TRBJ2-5	CASSFRRGGTQYF	TGTGCCAGCAGTTTCCGCAGGGGTGGGACCCAGTACTTC
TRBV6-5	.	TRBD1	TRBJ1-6	CASSYGRQGGRSPLHF	TGTGCCAGCAGTTACGGACGACAGGGCGGAAGGTCACCCCTCCACTTT
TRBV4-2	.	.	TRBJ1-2	CASSQERGGGYQNYGYTF	TGTGCCAGCAGCCAAGAGAGGGGAGGGGGTTACCAGAACTATGGCTACACCTTC
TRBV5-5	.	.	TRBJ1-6	CASSFMPGESYNSPLHF	TGTGCCAGCAGCTTTATGCCCGGGGAATCCTATAATTCACCCCTCCACTTT
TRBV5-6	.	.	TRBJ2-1	CASSLDGFIYNEQFF	TGTGCCAGCAGCTTGGATGGCTTCATCTACAATGAGCAGTTCTTC
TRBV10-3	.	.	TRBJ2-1	CAISESPGDEQFF	TGTGCCATCAGTGAGTCCCCCGGGGATGAGCAGTTCTTC
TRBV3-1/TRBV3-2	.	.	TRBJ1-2	CASSQVTGPSGGYTF	TGTGCCAGCAGCCAGGTTACAGGGCCGTCGGGGGGCTACACCTTC
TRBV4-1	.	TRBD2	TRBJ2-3	CASSQDERERSDTQYF	TGCGCCAGCAGCCAAGACGAGCGGGAGAGGTCAGATACGCAGTATTTT
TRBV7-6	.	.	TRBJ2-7	CASSFEGGAYEQYF	TGTGCCAGCAGCTTTGAGGGGGGGGCCTACGAGCAGTACTTC
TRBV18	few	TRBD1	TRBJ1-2	CASARTGGNYGYTF	TGTGCCAGCGCGAGGACAGGGGGTAACTATGGCTACACCTTC
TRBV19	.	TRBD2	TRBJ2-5	CASSPSPGLAGVVGTQYF	TGTGCCAGTAGTCCCTCCCCGGGACTAGCGGGAGTGGTTGGGACCCAGTACTTC
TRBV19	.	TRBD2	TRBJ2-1	CASSNAARREGRSYNEQFF	TGTGCCAGTAGTAACGCGGCGCGGCGGGAGGGCCGCTCCTACAATGAGCAGTTCTTC
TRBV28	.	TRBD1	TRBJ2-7	CASETRVRQGRSEQYF	TGTGCCAGCGAAACCCGGGTTAGACAGGGAAGGAGCGAGCAGTACTTC
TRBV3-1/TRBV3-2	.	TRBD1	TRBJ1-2	CASSLGQGSEGYTF	TGTGCCAGCAGCCTCGGACAGGGATCGGAGGGCTACACCTTC
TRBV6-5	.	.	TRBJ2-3	CASKPRGSTDTQYF	TGTGCCAGCAAGCCACGCGGCAGCACAGATACGCAGTATTTT
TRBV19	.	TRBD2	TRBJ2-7	CASSKSGTSASYEQYF	TGTGCCAGTAGTAAGTCCGGGACTAGCGCATCCTACGAGCAGTACTTC
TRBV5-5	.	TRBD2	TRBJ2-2	CASSFTSGPGELFF	TGTGCCAGCAGCTTTACTAGCGGTCCCGGGGAGCTGTTTTTT
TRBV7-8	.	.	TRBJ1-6	CASSLSGGQAYNSPLHF	TGTGCCAGCAGCTTAAGTGGGGGCCAGGCTTATAATTCACCCCTCCACTTT
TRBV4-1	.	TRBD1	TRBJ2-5	CASSQGAGTGVQETQYF	TGCGCCAGCAGCCAGGGGGCCGGGACAGGGGTCCAAGAGACCCAGTACTTC
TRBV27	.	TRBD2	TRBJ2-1	CASSFSYRAGGTYNEQFF	TGTGCCAGCAGTTTCTCCTACCGCGCGGGAGGGACGTACAATGAGCAGTTCTTC
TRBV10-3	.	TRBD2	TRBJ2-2	CASPGGGYTGELFF	TGTGCCAGCCCTGGGGGGGGGTACACCGGGGAGCTGTTTTTT
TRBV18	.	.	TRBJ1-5	CASRGGNQPQHF	TGTGCCAGCAGAGGAGGCAATCAGCCCCAGCATTTT
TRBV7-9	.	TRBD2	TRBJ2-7	CASSAIGASGNYEQYF	TGTGCCAGCAGCGCCATAGGGGCTAGCGGGAACTACGAGCAGTACTTC
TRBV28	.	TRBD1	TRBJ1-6	CASKGTGDSPLHF	TGTGCCAGCAAGGGGACAGGGGATTCACCCCTCCACTTT
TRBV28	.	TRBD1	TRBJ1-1	CASSAGQGARKAFF	TGTGCCAGCAGTGCAGGACAGGGAGCCCGAAAAGCTTTCTTT
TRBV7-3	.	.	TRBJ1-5	CASSARTVYSNQPQHF	TGTGCCAGCAGCGCCCGGACAGTGTATAGCAATCAGCCCCAGCATTTT
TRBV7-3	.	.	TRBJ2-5	CASSPSAGARETQYF	TGTGCCAGCAGCCCCTCTGCGGGGGCGAGGGAGACCCAGTACTTC
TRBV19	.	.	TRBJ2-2	CASSAQDRGITGELFF	TGTGCCAGTAGTGCCCAAGACAGAGGAATCACCGGGGAGCTGTTTTTT
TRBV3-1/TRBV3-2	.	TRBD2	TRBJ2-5	CASSPQNGRRETQYF	TGTGCCAGCAGCCCCCAAAACGGGAGGAGGGAGACCCAGTACTTC